The entry below describes one T cell receptor (beta chain). The antigen is unknown. This record comes from a study of T cell therapy after organ transplantation. Using immunoSEQ multiplex PCR, the repertoire was profiled, and TCRdb retains in-frame clones only, with some absent. The profile shows over 45,000 clones, less than 95% of them singletons. Germline V lookup: CDR1 LGHNA, CDR2 YSLEER. V gave up 1 base and J gave up 4 bases; unmatched junction bases: 8. This CDR3 has 17 amino acids. This chain joins TRBV4-3 and TRBJ2-3; 10 bases map to TRBD1. The material was CD8+ T cells from blood, obtained before autologous CMV-specific T cell therapy. This TCR was recovered from a human patient who had received a solid organ transplant and had CMV disease. The CDR3 DNA is TGCGCCAGCAGCCAAGGGACAGGGGGATTGATCGCAGATACGCAGTATTTT. Amino acids: CASSQGTGGLIADTQYF.